This passage covers 6 T cell receptor beta chains from one sample sequenced in a study of cytomegalovirus exposure and HLA in healthy donors. The PCR employed 60 Vbeta primers together with 13 Jbeta primers. Here immunoSEQ multiplex PCR was the method, and the copy in TCRdb shows in-frame clones only, minus some. Here the sample spans 110,000 or so clones, around four fifths being singletons. Sequencing input: PBMCs. Receptor source: a middle-aged man in good health and CMV-seronegative.

Only a few counts were recorded for this clone. The junction shows a germline mismatch at one end, possibly a read error. The chain is built from TRBV7-9 and TRBJ2-7, with D unresolved. Germline CDR1 and CDR2: SEHNR and FQNEAQ (reference sequence). The CDR3 is 12 amino acids. The DNA of the CDR3 is TGTTCCAGCAGCTTTGACGGGTACGAGCAGTACTTC. It translates to CSSSFDGYEQYF. Variable domain in full (rest from reference TRBV7-9 and TRBJ2-7): DTGVSQNPRHKITKRGQNVTFRCDPISEHNRLYWYRQTLGQGPEFLTYFQNEAQLEKSRLLSDRFSAERPKGSFSTLEIQRTEQGDSAMYLCSSSFDGYEQYFGPGTRLTVT.

The chain recombines TRBV7-9 with TRBJ2-7; the D gene is possibly TRBD1 (5 bases). The CDR3 is made up of 13 amino acids. V dropped 5 bases and J dropped 4 bases, with 12 bases sitting between them. Germline lookup yields CDR1 SEHNR and CDR2 FQNEAQ (reference sequence). The CDR3 bases are TGTGCCAGCAGCGCCAGACAGTTTTACGAGCAGTACTTC. It encodes CASSARQFYEQYF.

DNA of the CDR3: TGTGCCAGCAGGCCCAGAACCGGGGAGCTGTTTTTT. This encodes CASRPRTGELFF. This sequence joins TRBV7-3 and TRBJ2-2; D gene ambiguous. CDR1 and CDR2 from the germline V gene are SGHTA and FQGTGA. The CDR3 runs to 12 residues. V was trimmed by 6 bases and J by 5 bases, leaving 7 bases between them.

The genes are TRBV7-9 and TRBJ1-6; maybe TRBD1 (5 bases). Germline lookup yields CDR1 SEHNR and CDR2 FQNEAQ (reference sequence). This CDR3 has 16 amino acids. V shed 6 bases and J shed 4 bases, with 16 bases lying between them. The CDR3 DNA reads as TGTGCCAGCAGTAATGACGACAGTTATTATAATTCACCCCTCCACTTT. Residues: CASSNDDSYYNSPLHF.

The V and J genes are TRBV2 and TRBJ1-6, with D uncertain. The germline V gene has CDR1 SNHLY and CDR2 FYNNEI. Trimming cost V 5 bases and J 0 bases, with 5 bases left between them. This CDR3 has 14 amino acids. CDR3 in DNA: TGTGCCAGCAGTTCCGGCTCCTATAATTCACCCCTCCACTTT. Amino acid sequence: CASSSGSYNSPLHF.

The gene calls are TRBV27 and TRBJ1-6; tentatively, D is TRBD1 (6 bases). Deletions cut 6 bases from V and 13 bases from J, with 19 bases between. This CDR3 spans 14 amino acids. Germline-derived CDR1 and CDR2 are MNHEY and SMNVEV (reference sequence). The CDR3 reads CASSSFRDNPPLHF. CDR3 nucleotide sequence: TGTGCCAGCAGCTCATTCCGGGACAATCCCCCCCTCCACTTT.